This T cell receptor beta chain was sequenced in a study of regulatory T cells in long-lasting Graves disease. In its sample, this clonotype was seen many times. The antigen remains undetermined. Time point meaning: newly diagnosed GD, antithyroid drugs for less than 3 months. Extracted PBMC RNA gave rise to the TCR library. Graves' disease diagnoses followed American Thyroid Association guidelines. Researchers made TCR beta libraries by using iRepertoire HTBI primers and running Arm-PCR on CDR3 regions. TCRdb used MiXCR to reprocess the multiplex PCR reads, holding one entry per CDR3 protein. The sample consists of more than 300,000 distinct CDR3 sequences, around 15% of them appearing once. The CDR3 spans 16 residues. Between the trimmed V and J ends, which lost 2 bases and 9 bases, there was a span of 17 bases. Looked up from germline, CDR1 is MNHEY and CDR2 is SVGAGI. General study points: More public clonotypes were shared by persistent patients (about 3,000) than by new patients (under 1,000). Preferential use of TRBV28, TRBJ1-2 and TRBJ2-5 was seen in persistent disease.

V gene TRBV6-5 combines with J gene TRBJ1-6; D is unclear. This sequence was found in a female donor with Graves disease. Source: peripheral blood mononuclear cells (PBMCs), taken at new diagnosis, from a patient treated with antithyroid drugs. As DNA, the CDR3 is TGTGCCAGCAGTTACAGGTTGGGCACTGGAACTTCACCCCTCCACTTT. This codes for CASSYRLGTGTSPLHF.